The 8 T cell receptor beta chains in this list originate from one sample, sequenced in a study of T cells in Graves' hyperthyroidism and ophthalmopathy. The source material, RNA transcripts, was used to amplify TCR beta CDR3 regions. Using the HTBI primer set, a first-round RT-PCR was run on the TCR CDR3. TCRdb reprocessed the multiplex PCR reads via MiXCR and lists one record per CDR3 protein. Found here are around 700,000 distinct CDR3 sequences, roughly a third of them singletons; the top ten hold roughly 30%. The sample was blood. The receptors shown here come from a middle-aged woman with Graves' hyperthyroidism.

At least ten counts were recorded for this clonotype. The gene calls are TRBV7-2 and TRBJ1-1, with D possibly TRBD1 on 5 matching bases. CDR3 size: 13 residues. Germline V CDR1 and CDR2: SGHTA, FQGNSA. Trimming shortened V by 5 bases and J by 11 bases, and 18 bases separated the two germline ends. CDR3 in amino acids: CASSQEQGGVAFF. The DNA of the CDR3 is TGTGCCAGCAGCCAGGAGCAGGGCGGTGTGGCTTTCTTT.

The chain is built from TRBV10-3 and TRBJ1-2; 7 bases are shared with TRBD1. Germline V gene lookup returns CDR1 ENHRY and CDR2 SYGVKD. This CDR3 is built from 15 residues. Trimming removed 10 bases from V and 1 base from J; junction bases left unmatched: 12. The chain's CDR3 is CASPPRDSNNYGYTF. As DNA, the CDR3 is TGTGCCAGCCCACCAAGGGACAGCAATAACTATGGCTACACCTTC.

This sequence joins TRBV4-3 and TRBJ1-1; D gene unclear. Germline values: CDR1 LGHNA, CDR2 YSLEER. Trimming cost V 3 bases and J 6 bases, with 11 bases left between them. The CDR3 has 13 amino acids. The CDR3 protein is CASSHDQRPEAFF. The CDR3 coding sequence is TGCGCCAGCAGCCACGACCAACGGCCTGAAGCTTTCTTT.

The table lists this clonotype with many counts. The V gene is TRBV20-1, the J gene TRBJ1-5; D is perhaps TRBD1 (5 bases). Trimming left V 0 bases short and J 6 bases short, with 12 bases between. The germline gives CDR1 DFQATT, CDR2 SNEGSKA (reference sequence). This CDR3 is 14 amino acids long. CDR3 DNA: TGCAGTGCTAGAGATGCAGAGGGGATTCAGCCCCAGCATTTT. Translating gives CSARDAEGIQPQHF.

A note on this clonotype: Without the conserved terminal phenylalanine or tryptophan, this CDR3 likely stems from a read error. CDR3 loop: CASSLGGSGNTEAFL. CDR3 DNA: TGTGCCAGCAGTCTGGGCGGCTCGGGGAACACTGAAGCTTTCCTT. The chain is built from TRBV5-4 and TRBJ1-1, with D uncertain. V gave up 5 bases and J gave up 1 base, with 15 bases separating them. The germline V gene has CDR1 SGHNT and CDR2 YYREEE (reference sequence). The CDR3 has 15 amino acids.

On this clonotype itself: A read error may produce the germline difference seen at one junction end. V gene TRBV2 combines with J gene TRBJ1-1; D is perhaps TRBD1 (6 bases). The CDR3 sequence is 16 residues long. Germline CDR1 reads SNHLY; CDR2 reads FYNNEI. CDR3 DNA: TGTGCCAGCGTCCCGTGGTCAGGGGTCATGAACACTGAAGCCTTCTTT. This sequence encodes CASVPWSGVMNTEAFF.

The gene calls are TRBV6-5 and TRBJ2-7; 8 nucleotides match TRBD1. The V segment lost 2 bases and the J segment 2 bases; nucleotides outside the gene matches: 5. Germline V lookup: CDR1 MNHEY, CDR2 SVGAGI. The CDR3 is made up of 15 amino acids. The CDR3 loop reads CASSYQGTGPYEQYF. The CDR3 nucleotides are TGTGCCAGCAGTTACCAGGGGACAGGACCCTACGAGCAGTACTTC.

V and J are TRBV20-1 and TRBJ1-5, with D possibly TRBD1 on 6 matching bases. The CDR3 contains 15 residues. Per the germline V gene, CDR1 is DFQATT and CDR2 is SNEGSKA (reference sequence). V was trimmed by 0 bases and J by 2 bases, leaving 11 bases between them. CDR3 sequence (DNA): TGCAGTGCTAGAGATTTCCCAGGGGGCAATCAGCCCCAGCATTTT. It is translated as CSARDFPGGNQPQHF.